Reported below is one T cell receptor beta chain. Its target is unknown. This record belongs to a study of shared clonotypes between healthy human individuals. Cells designated naive CD8 were CD45RO-negative and were positively selected for CCR7, with terminally differentiated effector memory CD45RA+ cells excluded. Study-level findings and limits: Shared clonotypes across all four donors exceeded non-shared ones in generation probability.

Germline V gene data show CDR1 as SEHNR and CDR2 as FQNEAQ (reference sequence). The CDR3 totals 13 residues. V gave up 3 bases and J gave up 6 bases, with 11 bases separating them. It was about 190 ng DNA, some 30,000 T cell genomes, that sorted-subset replicate PCRs used. Profiled with immunoSEQ multiplex PCR; TCRdb holds only in-frame clones, not every one. The sample lists around 1.9 million clones, just under 95% seen once, with 1.5% to 2% in the top ten. Sequences were obtained from naive CD8+ T cells from PBMCs. The chain combines TRBV7-9 with TRBJ1-2; D uncertain. This clonotype originated in a man aged 18 to 35 in good health. Some clones in this sample may be carry-over from other donors' samples. DNA of the CDR3: TGTGCCAGCAGCTTGAAGGGTCAAGATGGCTACACCTTC. Its protein is CASSLKGQDGYTF.